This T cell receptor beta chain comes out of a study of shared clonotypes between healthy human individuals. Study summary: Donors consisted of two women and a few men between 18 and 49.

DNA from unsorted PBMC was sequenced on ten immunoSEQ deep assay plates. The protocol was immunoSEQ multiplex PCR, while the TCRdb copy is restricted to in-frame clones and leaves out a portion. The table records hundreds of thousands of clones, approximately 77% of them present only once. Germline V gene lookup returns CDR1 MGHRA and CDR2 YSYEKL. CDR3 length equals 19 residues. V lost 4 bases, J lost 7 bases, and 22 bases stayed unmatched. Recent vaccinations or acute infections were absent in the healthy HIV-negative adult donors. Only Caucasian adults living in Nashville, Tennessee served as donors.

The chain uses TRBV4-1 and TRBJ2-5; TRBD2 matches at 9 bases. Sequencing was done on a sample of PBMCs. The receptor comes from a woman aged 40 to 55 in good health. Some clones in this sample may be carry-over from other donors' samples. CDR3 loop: CASSPAPLAGHMGVGTQYF. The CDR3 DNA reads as TGCGCCAGCAGCCCCGCGCCACTAGCGGGCCACATGGGGGTTGGGACCCAGTACTTC.